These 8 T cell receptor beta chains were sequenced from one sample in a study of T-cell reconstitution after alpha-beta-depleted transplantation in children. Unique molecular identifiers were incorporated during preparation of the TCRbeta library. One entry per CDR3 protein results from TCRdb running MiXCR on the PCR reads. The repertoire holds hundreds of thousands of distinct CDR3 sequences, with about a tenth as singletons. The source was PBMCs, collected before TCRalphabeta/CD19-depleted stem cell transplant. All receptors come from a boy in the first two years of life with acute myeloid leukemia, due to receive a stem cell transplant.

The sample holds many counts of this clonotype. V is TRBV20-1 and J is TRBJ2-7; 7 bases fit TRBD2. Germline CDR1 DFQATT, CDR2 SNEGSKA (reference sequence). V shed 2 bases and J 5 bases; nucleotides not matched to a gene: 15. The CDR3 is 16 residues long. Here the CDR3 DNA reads TGCAGTGCTAGACCGACTGGGGCGGGAGTGGTAAACGAGCAGTACTTC. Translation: CSARPTGAGVVNEQYF.

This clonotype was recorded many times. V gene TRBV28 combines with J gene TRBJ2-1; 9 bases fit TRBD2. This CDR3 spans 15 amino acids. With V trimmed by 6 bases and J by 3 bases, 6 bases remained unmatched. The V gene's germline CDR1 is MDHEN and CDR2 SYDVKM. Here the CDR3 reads CASSSTSGYYNEQFF. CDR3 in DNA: TGTGCCAGCAGCTCGACTAGCGGTTACTACAATGAGCAGTTCTTC.

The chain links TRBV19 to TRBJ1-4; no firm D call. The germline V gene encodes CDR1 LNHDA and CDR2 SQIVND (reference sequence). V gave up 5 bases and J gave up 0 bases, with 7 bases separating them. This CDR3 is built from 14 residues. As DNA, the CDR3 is TGTGCCAGTAGTTTACCAGCAACTAATGAAAAACTGTTTTTT. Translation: CASSLPATNEKLFF.

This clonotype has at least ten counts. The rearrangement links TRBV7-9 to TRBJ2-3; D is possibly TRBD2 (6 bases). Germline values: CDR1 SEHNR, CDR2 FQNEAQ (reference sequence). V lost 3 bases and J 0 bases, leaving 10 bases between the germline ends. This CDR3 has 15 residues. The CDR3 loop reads CASSFVGGSTDTQYF. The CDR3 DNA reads TGTGCCAGCAGCTTCGTGGGAGGTAGCACAGATACGCAGTATTTT. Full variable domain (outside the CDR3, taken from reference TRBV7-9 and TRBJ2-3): DTGVSQNPRHKITKRGQNVTFRCDPISEHNRLYWYRQTLGQGPEFLTYFQNEAQLEKSRLLSDRFSAERPKGSFSTLEIQRTEQGDSAMYLCASSFVGGSTDTQYFGPGTRLTVL.

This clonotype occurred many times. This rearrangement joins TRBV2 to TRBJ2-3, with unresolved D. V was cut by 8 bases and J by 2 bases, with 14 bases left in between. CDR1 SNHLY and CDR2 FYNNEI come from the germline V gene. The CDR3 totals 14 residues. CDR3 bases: TGTGCCAGCCGTGTTGGATTGATCACAGATACGCAGTATTTT. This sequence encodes CASRVGLITDTQYF. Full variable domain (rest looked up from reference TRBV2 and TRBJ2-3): EPEVTQTPSHQVTQMGQEVILRCVPISNHLYFYWYRQILGQKVEFLVSFYNNEISEKSEIFDDQFSVERPDGSNFTLKIRSTKLEDSAMYFCASRVGLITDTQYFGPGTRLTVL.

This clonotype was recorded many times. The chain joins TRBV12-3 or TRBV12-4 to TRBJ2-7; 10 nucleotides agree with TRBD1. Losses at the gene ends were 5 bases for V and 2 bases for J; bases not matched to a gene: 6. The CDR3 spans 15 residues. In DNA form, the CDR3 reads TGTGCCAGCAGTCCACGGGACAGGGGAGCCTACGAGCAGTACTTC. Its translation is CASSPRDRGAYEQYF.

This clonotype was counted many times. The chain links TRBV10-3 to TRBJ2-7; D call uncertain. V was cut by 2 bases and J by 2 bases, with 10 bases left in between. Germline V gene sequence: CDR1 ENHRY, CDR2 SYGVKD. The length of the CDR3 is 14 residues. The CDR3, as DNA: TGTGCCATCAGTGAGGCAAACGGGCCCTACGAGCAGTACTTC. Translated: CAISEANGPYEQYF.

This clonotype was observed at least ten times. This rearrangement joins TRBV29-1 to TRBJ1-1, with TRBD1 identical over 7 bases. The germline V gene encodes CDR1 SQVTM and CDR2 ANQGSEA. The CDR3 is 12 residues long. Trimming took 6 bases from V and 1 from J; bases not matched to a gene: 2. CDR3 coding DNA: TGCAGCGTCGACAGGGAGAACACTGAAGCTTTCTTT. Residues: CSVDRENTEAFF. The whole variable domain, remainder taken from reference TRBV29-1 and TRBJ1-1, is SAVISQKPSRDICQRGTSLTIQCQVDSQVTMMFWYRQQPGQSLTLIATANQGSEATYESGFVIDKFPISRPNLTFSTLTVSNMSPEDSSIYLCSVDRENTEAFFGQGTRLTVV.